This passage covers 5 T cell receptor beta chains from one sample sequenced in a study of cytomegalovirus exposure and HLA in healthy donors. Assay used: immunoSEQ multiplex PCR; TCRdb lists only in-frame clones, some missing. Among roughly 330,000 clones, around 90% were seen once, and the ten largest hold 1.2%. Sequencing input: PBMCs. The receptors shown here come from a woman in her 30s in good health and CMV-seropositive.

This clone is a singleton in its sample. The CDR3 loop is CASSLLATKETQYF. CDR3 nucleotide sequence: TGCGCCAGCAGCTTGTTGGCAACCAAAGAGACCCAGTACTTC. The rearrangement joins TRBV5-1 to TRBJ2-5; D unclear. Germline loops: CDR1 SGHRS, CDR2 YFSETQ. The CDR3 runs to 14 residues. V lost 1 base to trimming and J lost 3 bases, with 10 bases between them.

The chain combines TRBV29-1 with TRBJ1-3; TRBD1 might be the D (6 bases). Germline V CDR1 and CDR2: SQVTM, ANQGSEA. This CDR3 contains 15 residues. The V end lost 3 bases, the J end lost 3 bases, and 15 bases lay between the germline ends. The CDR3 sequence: CSVEGGGQIGNTIYF. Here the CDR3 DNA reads TGCAGCGTTGAGGGCGGGGGCCAAATTGGAAACACCATATATTTT.

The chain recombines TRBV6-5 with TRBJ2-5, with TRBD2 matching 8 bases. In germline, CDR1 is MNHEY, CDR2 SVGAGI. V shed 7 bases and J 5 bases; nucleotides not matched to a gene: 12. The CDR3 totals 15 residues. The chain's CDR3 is CASKRGAGVRETQYF. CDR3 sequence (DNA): TGTGCCAGCAAAAGGGGAGCGGGAGTCCGGGAGACCCAGTACTTC.

The CDR3 here is CASSDERGNKNIQYF. The CDR3 DNA sequence: TGTGCCAGCAGTGATGAGAGAGGGAACAAAAACATTCAGTACTTC. The chain recombines TRBV25-1 with TRBJ2-4; possible D gene TRBD2, 5 bases. The CDR3 covers 15 residues. Trimming took 3 bases from V and 3 from J, leaving 12 bases between them. Germline CDR1 MGHDK, CDR2 SYGVNS.

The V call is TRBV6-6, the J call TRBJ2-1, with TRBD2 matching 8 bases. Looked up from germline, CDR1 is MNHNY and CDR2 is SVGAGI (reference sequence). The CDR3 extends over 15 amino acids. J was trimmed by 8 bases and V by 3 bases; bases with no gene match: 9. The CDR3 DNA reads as TGTGCCAGCAGTTATGGGCTAGCGGGCCCTGATGAGCAGTTCTTC. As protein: CASSYGLAGPDEQFF.